Below, one TCR beta chain is given with its context. No antigen is known for it. A much larger clone sits a single nucleotide away, making a read error possible. MiXCR, run by TCRdb on the 5' RACE reads, gives a single entry per CDR3 protein. This sample carries 500,000 to 550,000 distinct CDR3 sequences, 20% of them seen once, and the ten largest clones take around 12%. The CDR3 spans 12 residues. With 3 bases removed from V and 2 bases from J, the gap between germline ends came to 5 bases. This sample was taken from a study of T-cell memory formation after mild COVID-19. About the research overall: Among the donors, TCR clusters were largely specific to each donor. Findings of the study overall: For contracting clones, CD4+ ones sat mainly in CM and EM, CD8+ in EMRA.

V is TRBV12-3 or TRBV12-4 and J is TRBJ2-7, with no clear D. This receptor was identified in an adult woman who had mild COVID-19 (a few samples of this study predate the infection). Cell type and time point are not known. Sequencing input: PBMCs or a T cell subset sorted from them (not recorded which). The CDR3 is CASSFSTYEQYF. The CDR3 DNA reads TGTGCCAGCAGTTTTTCAACCTACGAGCAGTACTTC.